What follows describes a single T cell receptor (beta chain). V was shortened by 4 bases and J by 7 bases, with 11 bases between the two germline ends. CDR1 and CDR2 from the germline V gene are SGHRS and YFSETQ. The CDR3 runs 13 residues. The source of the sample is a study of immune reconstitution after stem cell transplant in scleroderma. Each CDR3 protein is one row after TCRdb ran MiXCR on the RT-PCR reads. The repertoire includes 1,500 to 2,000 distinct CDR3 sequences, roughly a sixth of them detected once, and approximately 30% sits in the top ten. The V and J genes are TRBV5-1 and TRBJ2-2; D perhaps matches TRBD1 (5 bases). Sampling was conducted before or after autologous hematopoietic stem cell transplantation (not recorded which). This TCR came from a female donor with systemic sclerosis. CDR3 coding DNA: TGCGCCAGCAGCCAACAGGCAGACGGGGAGCTGTTTTTT. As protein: CASSQQADGELFF.